Each of the 11 T cell receptor beta chains below was sequenced from the same sample in a study of blood T cell repertoires in COVID-19. TCRdb's table, derived via immunoSEQ multiplex PCR, lists solely in-frame clones and lacks some. Of under 200,000 clones listed, 85% to 90% are singletons. Sequences were obtained from PBMCs or T cells enriched from blood (not recorded which). The origin of the receptors is a woman aged 35 to 49 in a cohort exposed to, infected with or recovered from COVID-19 (not recorded which).

The chain has TRBV6-1 and TRBJ2-7, with 11 bases fitting TRBD1. CDR1 MNHNS and CDR2 SASEGT come from the germline V gene. The CDR3 is made up of 18 amino acids. J was trimmed by 2 bases and V by 3 bases; bases with no gene match: 12. The CDR3 nucleotides read TGTGCCAGCAGTGACTGGGGACAGGGGGTGCCCTCCACCTACGAGCAGTACTTC. The encoded protein is CASSDWGQGVPSTYEQYF.

The chain couples TRBV10-3 to TRBJ2-7, with 9 nucleotides matching TRBD1. Germline V CDR1 and CDR2: ENHRY, SYGVKD. The CDR3 runs to 15 residues. The V segment lost 6 bases and the J segment 1 base; nucleotides outside the gene matches: 7. CDR3 sequence: CAIRDRTGESYEQYF. Here the CDR3 DNA reads TGTGCCATCAGGGACCGGACAGGGGAGTCCTACGAGCAGTACTTC.

The rearrangement links TRBV5-6 to TRBJ1-2, with D uncertain. Trimming shortened V by 1 base and J by 4 bases, and 8 bases separated the two germline ends. CDR1 and CDR2 (germline): SGHDT, YYEEEE. The CDR3 covers 13 residues. CDR3 sequence reads: CASSLIQSYGYTF. CDR3 bases: TGTGCCAGCAGCTTGATACAGAGCTATGGCTACACCTTC.

This chain connects TRBV7-8 to TRBJ1-4; 8 bases fit TRBD1. Germline lookup yields CDR1 SGHVS and CDR2 FQNEAQ. The V gene end was trimmed by 5 bases and the J gene end by 6 bases; junction bases not matched to a gene: 8. The CDR3 loop spans 15 amino acids. DNA for the CDR3: TGTGCCAGCAGCCCATCGTGGACAGGGTATGAAAAACTGTTTTTT. Protein sequence: CASSPSWTGYEKLFF.

This chain connects TRBV11-3 to TRBJ1-1, with TRBD1 matching over 9 bases. Germline CDR1 SGHNT, CDR2 YENEEA. The CDR3 is made up of 17 amino acids. The V segment lost 2 bases and the J segment 6 bases; nucleotides outside the gene matches: 13. For the CDR3, the DNA is TGTGCCAGCAGCTTACACATTGGACAGGGGTCCGCCCCTGAAGCTTTCTTT. Translated: CASSLHIGQGSAPEAFF.

The chain couples TRBV24-1 to TRBJ2-1, with TRBD2 matching over 9 bases. This CDR3 comprises 15 residues. The V gene end was trimmed by 2 bases and the J gene end by 4 bases; junction bases not matched to a gene: 2. CDR1 KGHDR and CDR2 SFDVKD come from the germline V gene. This CDR3 reads CATSDYSGGYNEQFF. DNA of the CDR3: TGTGCCACCAGTGATTATAGCGGGGGATACAATGAGCAGTTCTTC.

This sequence joins TRBV12-3 or TRBV12-4 and TRBJ1-2; 10 bases fit TRBD1. J lost 7 bases, V lost 6 bases, and 5 bases had no gene match. The CDR3 covers 13 residues. The CDR3 loop is CASRGTGAGGYTF. The CDR3 region has the DNA TGTGCCAGCAGGGGGACAGGGGCGGGTGGCTACACCTTC.

This chain links TRBV7-9 with TRBJ1-2; no firm D call. Per germline, CDR1 SEHNR and CDR2 FQNEAQ (reference sequence). V lost 4 bases and J lost 4, with 13 bases in between. The length of the CDR3 is 14 residues. The CDR3 region is CASSSSPSSYGYTF. CDR3 DNA sequence: TGTGCCAGCAGCTCCAGTCCTAGCTCCTATGGCTACACCTTC.

The J gene is TRBJ2-1, the V gene TRBV5-4; TRBD2 matches 8 bases. The germline CDR1 and CDR2 sequences are SGHNT and YYREEE (reference sequence). The V and J ends lost 1 base and 8 bases, in that order; junction bases with no gene match: 8. This CDR3 has 15 residues. CDR3 in DNA: TGTGCCAGCAGCTTGTCGGGAGGGGGTGACGATGAGCAGTTCTTC. The encoded protein is CASSLSGGGDDEQFF.

J is TRBJ2-7 and V is TRBV30, with 8 bases identical to TRBD1. Germline V gene sequence: CDR1 GTSNPN, CDR2 SVGIG (reference sequence). V trimming: 4 bases; J trimming: 5 bases; junction bases outside the gene matches: 10. CDR3 size: 14 residues. CDR3 in amino acids: CAWIQGALKDEQYF. As DNA, the CDR3 is TGTGCCTGGATCCAGGGGGCATTAAAGGACGAGCAGTACTTC.

The chain recombines TRBV5-1 with TRBJ2-5, with D possibly being TRBD2 (5 bases). Germline V gene sequence: CDR1 SGHRS, CDR2 YFSETQ. V was shortened by 0 bases and J by 4 bases, with 7 bases between the two germline ends. The CDR3 consists of 13 residues. The CDR3 protein is CASSLGRRETQYF. CDR3 sequence (DNA): TGCGCCAGCAGCTTGGGGAGGAGAGAGACCCAGTACTTC.